The 5 T cell receptor beta chains below all came from one sample that was sequenced in a study of PD-1 and CTLA-4 blockade in melanoma. The method was immunoSEQ multiplex PCR; TCRdb's version includes in-frame clones alone and lacks a portion of them. The sample holds about 16,000 clones, around two thirds seen once. The specimen comprised CD8+ T cells from peripheral blood, sampled from a patient given anti-PD-1 treatment. Receptor source: a human donor with melanoma.

The chain recombines TRBV2 with TRBJ2-7; 11 bases agree with TRBD1. Germline V gene sequence: CDR1 SNHLY, CDR2 FYNNEI. CDR3 length: 16 residues. The ends lost 5 bases at V and 3 bases at J; junction bases unmatched: 9. The DNA for the CDR3 is TGTGCCAGCAGTCACCTCCGGGACAGGGGGAGCTACGAGCAGTACTTC. Translating it yields CASSHLRDRGSYEQYF. The full variable domain, with the rest looked up from reference TRBV2 and TRBJ2-7, is EPEVTQTPSHQVTQMGQEVILRCVPISNHLYFYWYRQILGQKVEFLVSFYNNEISEKSEIFDDQFSVERPDGSNFTLKIRSTKLEDSAMYFCASSHLRDRGSYEQYFGPGTRLTVT.

This chain uses TRBV30 with TRBJ1-3, with no clear D. Trimming cost V 6 bases and J 9 bases, with 18 bases left between them. Germline V gene sequence: CDR1 GTSNPN, CDR2 SVGIG (reference sequence). The CDR3 is made up of 13 amino acids. CDR3: CACPGPPGSTIYF. The CDR3 nucleotides read TGTGCCTGCCCCGGGCCCCCCGGATCCACCATATATTTT.

The V gene is TRBV14, the J gene TRBJ1-1, with a tentative D call TRBD1 (6 bases). The CDR3 has 12 amino acids. The ends were cut back, 4 bases at V and 11 bases at J, with 14 bases in the middle. Looked up from germline, CDR1 is SGHDN and CDR2 is FVKESK. CDR3 loop: CASSLQGLWAFF. As DNA, the CDR3 is TGTGCCAGCAGCCTACAGGGATTATGGGCTTTCTTT.

The J gene is TRBJ2-2, the V gene TRBV27; 9 positions match TRBD2. This CDR3 is built from 16 residues. Germline CDR1 is MNHEY and CDR2 is SMNVEV (reference sequence). V shed 3 bases and J 0 bases; nucleotides not matched to a gene: 2. The CDR3 DNA reads as TGTGCCAGCAGTTTCCTAGCGGGATCGAACACCGGGGAGCTGTTTTTT. Amino acid sequence: CASSFLAGSNTGELFF.

V is TRBV7-2 and J is TRBJ1-2; D not certain. The CDR3 is made up of 13 amino acids. Looked up from germline, CDR1 is SGHTA and CDR2 is FQGNSA. The germline V and J ends were trimmed by 1 base and 4 bases, with 7 bases remaining between them. Here the CDR3 DNA reads TGTGCCAGCAGCTTAGGGACCCTCTATGGCTACACCTTC. Translating gives CASSLGTLYGYTF.